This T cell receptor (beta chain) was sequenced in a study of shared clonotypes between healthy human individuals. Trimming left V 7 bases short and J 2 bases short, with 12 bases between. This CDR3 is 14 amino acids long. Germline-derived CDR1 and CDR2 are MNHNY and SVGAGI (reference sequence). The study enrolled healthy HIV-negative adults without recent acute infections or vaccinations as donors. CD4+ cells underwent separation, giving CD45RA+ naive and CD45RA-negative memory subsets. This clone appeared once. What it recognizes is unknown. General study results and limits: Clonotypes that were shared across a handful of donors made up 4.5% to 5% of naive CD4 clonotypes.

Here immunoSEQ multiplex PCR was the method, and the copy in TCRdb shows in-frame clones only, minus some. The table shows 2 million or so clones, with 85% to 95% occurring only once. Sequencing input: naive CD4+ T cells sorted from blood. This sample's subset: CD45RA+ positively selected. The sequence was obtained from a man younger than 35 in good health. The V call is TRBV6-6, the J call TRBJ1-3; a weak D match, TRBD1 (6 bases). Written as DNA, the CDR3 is TGTGCCAGCAACGACAGGTCCGCTGGAAACACCATATATTTT. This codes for CASNDRSAGNTIYF.